This T cell receptor beta chain is drawn from a study of blood T cell repertoires in COVID-19. As for the study in general: The study drew acute and convalescent COVID-19 samples from the United States, Italy and Spain.

Allocation to cohorts depended on clinical history reported by the participants. Sequenced by immunoSEQ multiplex PCR; TCRdb stores in-frame clones only, minus some. The sample records roughly 200,000 clones, 85% being singletons. The CDR3 contains 13 residues. Germline V gives CDR1 ENHRY, CDR2 SYGVKD. Between the trimmed V and J ends, which lost 4 bases and 6 bases, there was a span of 11 bases. What was sequenced was PBMCs or T cells enriched from blood (not recorded which). This clonotype originated in a man aged 40-55 years who had recovered from COVID-19. The rearrangement uses TRBV10-3 and TRBJ2-3; TRBD2 might be the D (5 bases). CDR3 protein: CAISVGRGDTQYF. The CDR3, as DNA: TGTGCCATCAGTGTCGGTCGAGGGGATACGCAGTATTTT.